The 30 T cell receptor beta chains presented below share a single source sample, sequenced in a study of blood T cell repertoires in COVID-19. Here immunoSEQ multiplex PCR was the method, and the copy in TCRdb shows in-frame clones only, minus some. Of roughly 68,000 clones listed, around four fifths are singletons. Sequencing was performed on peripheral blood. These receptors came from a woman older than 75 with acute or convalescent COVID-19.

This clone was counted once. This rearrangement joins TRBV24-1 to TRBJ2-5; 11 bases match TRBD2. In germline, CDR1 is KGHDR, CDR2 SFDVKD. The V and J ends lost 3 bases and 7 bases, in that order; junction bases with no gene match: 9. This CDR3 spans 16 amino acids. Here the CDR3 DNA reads TGTGCCACCAGTGATGGCGGGACTAGCGGCGGTCGGACCCAGTACTTC. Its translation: CATSDGGTSGGRTQYF.

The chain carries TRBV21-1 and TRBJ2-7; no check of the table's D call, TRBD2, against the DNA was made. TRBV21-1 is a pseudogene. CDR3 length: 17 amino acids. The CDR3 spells CASSSPPGLAGGPAQYF. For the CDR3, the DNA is TGTGCCAGCAGCTCTCCTCCGGGACTAGCGGGAGGGCCCGCGCAGTACTTC.

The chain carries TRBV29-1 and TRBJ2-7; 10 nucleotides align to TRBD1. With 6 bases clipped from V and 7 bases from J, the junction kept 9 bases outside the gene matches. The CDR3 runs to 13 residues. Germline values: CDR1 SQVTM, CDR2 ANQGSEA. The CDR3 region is CSVRDRGSWEQYF. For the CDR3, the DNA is TGCAGCGTCCGGGACAGGGGTTCTTGGGAGCAGTACTTC.

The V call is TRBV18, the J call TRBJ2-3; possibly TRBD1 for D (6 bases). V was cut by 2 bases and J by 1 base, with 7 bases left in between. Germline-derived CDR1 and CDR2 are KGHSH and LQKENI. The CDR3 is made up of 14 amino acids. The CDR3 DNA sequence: TGTGCCAGCTCACCATGGACAGGCACAGATACGCAGTATTTT. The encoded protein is CASSPWTGTDTQYF. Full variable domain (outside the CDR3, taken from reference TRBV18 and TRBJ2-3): NAGVMQNPRHLVRRRGQEARLRCSPMKGHSHVYWYRQLPEEGLKFMVYLQKENIIDESGMPKERFSAEFPKEGPSILRIQQVVRGDSAAYFCASSPWTGTDTQYFGPGTRLTVL.

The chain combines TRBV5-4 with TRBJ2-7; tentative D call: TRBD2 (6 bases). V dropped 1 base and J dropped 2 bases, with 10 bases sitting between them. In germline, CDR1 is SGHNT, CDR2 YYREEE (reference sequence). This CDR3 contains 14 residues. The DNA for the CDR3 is TGTGCCAGCAGCTTGAATAGCGGAACCTACGAGCAGTACTTC. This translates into CASSLNSGTYEQYF.

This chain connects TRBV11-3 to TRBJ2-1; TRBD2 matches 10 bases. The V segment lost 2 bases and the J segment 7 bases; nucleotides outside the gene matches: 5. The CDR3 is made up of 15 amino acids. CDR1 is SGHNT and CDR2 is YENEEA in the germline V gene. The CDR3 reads CASSLSVAGGNEQFF. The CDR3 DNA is TGTGCCAGCAGCTTATCGGTAGCGGGGGGAAATGAGCAGTTCTTC.

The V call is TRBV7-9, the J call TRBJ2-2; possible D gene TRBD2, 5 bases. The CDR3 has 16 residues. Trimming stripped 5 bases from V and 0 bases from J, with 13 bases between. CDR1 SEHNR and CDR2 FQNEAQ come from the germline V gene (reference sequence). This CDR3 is CASSNQDYSNTGELFF. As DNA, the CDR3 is TGTGCCAGCAGCAATCAAGACTACTCGAACACCGGGGAGCTGTTTTTT.

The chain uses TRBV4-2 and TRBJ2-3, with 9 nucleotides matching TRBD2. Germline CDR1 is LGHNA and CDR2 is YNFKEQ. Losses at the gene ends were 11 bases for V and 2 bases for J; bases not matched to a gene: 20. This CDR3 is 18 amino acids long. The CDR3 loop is CAVGGRSQREESTDTQYF. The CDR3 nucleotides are TGTGCCGTCGGAGGACGGAGTCAGCGGGAGGAATCCACAGATACGCAGTATTTT.

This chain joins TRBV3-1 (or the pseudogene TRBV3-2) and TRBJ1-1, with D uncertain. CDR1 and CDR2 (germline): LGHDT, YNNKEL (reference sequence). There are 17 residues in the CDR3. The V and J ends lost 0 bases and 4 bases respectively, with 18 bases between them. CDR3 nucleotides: TGTGCCAGCAGCCAAGATCTATTGGGTGGGCTTGGCACTGAAGCTTTCTTT. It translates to CASSQDLLGGLGTEAFF.

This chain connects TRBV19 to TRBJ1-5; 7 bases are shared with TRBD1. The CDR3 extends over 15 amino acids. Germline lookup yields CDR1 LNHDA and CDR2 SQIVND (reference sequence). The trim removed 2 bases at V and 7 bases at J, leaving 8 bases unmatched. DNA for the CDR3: TGTGCCAGTAGTATAATACCAGGGGGTGACCAGCCCCAGCATTTT. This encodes CASSIIPGGDQPQHF.

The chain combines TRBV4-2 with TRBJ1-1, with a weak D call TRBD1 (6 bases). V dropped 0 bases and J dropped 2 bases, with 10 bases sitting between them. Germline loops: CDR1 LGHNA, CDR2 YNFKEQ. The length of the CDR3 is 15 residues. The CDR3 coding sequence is TGTGCCAGCAGCCAAGAAAGGACAGCCAACACTGAAGCTTTCTTT. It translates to CASSQERTANTEAFF.

Written as DNA, the CDR3 is TGCGCCAGCAGCGCCGGGACAGGGAGCTACGAGCAGTACTTC. Amino acid sequence: CASSAGTGSYEQYF. The chain employs TRBV5-1 and TRBJ2-7, with TRBD1 matching over 9 bases. The V segment lost 4 bases and the J segment 3 bases; nucleotides outside the gene matches: 5. CDR3 size: 14 residues. Germline lookup yields CDR1 SGHRS and CDR2 YFSETQ.

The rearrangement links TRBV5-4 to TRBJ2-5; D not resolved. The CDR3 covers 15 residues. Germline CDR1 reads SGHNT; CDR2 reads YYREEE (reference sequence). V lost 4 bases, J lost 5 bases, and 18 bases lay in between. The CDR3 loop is CASSPFDSLGETQYF. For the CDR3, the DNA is TGTGCCAGCAGCCCCTTTGATAGCCTAGGCGAGACCCAGTACTTC.

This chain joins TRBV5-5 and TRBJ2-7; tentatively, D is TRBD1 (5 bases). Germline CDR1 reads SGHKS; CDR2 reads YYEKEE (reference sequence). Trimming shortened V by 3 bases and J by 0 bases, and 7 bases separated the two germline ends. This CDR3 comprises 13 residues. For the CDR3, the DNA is TGTGCCAGCAGCTCGACAGCCTCCTACGAGCAGTACTTC. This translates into CASSSTASYEQYF.

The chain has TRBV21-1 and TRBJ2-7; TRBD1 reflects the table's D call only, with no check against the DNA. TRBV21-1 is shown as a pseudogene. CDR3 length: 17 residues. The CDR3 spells CASSKTGGSTTPYEQYF. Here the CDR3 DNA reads TGTGCCAGCAGCAAAACAGGGGGGTCTACTACCCCCTACGAGCAGTACTTC.

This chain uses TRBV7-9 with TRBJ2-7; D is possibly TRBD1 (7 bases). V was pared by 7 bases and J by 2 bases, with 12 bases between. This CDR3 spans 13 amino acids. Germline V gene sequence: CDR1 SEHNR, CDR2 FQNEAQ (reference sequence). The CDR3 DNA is TGTGCCAGCACCGCGGGACAGACCTACGAGCAGTACTTC. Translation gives CASTAGQTYEQYF.

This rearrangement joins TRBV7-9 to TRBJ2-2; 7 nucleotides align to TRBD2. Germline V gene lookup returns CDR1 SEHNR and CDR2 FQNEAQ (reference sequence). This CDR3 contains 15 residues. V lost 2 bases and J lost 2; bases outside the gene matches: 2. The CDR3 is CASSLTSANTGELFF. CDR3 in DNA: TGTGCCAGCAGCTTAACTAGCGCTAACACCGGGGAGCTGTTTTTT.

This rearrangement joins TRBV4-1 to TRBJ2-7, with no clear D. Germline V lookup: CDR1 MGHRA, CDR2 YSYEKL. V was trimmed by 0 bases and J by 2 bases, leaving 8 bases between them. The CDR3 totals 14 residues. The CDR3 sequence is CASSQDFTAYEQYF. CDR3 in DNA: TGCGCCAGCAGCCAAGATTTCACAGCCTACGAGCAGTACTTC.

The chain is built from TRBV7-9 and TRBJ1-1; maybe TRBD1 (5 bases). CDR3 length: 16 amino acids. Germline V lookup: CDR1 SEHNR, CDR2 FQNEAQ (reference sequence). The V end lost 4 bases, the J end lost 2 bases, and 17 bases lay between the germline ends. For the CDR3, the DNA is TGTGCCAGCAGCTCCCAGTCGGCAGGGATAAACACTGAAGCTTTCTTT. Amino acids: CASSSQSAGINTEAFF.

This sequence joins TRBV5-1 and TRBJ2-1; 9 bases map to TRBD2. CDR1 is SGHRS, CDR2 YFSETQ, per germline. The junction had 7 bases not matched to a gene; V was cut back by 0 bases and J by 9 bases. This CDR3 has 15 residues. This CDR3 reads CASSLAVSGGGEQFF. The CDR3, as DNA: TGCGCCAGCAGCTTGGCTGTTAGCGGGGGTGGTGAGCAGTTCTTC.

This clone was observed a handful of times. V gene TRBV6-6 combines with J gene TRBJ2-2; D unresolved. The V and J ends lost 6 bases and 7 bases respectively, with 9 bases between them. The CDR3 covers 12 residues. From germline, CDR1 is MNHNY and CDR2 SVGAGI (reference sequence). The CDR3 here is CASRTLGGELFF. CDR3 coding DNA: TGTGCCAGCAGGACTCTTGGCGGGGAGCTGTTTTTT.

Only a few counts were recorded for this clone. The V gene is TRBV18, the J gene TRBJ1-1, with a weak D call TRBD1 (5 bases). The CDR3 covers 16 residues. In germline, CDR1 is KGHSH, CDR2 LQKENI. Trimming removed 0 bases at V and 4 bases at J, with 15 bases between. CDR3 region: CASSPPFTGGSTEAFF. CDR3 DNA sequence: TGTGCCAGCTCACCACCGTTTACCGGGGGAAGCACTGAAGCTTTCTTT.

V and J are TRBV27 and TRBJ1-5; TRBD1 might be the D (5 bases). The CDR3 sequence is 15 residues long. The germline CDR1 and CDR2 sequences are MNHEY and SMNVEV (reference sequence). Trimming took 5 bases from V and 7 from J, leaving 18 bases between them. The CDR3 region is CASSNSPQGRQPQHF. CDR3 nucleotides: TGTGCCAGCAGTAATTCTCCCCAGGGCCGGCAGCCCCAGCATTTT.

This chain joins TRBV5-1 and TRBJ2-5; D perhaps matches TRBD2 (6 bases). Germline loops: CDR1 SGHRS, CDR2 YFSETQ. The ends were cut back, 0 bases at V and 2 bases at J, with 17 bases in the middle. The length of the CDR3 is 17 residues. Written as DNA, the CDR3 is TGCGCCAGCAGCTTGGCCACAGGAGTAGCGGCTCAAGAGACCCAGTACTTC. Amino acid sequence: CASSLATGVAAQETQYF.

CDR3 nucleotides: TGTGCCAGTAGCCAGACAGGGTCTGGGGCCAACGTCCTGACTTTC. This sequence encodes CASSQTGSGANVLTF. The genes are TRBV19 and TRBJ2-6; 7 bases are a match to TRBD1. The CDR3 contains 15 residues. The V segment lost 6 bases and the J segment 1 base; nucleotides outside the gene matches: 3. The V gene's germline CDR1 is LNHDA and CDR2 SQIVND (reference sequence).

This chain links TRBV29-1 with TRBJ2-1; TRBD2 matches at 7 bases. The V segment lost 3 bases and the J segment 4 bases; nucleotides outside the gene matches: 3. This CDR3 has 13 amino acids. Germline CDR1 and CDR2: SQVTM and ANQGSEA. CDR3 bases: TGCAGCGTTGAGACTAGCCAATACAATGAGCAGTTCTTC. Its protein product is CSVETSQYNEQFF.

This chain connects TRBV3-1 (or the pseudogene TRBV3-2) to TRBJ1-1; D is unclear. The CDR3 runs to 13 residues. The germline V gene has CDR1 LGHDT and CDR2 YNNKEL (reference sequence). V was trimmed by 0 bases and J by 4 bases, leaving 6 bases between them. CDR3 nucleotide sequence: TGTGCCAGCAGCCAAGAGGCATCCACTGAAGCTTTCTTT. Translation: CASSQEASTEAFF.

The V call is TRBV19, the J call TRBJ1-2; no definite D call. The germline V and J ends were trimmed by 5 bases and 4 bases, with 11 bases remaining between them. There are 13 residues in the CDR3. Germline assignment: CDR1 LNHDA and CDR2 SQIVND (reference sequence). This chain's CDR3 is CASSHGFLYGYTF. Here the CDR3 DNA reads TGTGCCAGTAGTCACGGGTTTCTCTATGGCTACACCTTC. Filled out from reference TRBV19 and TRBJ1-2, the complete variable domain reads DGGITQSPKYLFRKEGQNVTLSCEQNLNHDAMYWYRQDPGQGLRLIYYSQIVNDFQKGDIAEGYSVSREKKESFPLTVTSAQKNPTAFYLCASSHGFLYGYTFGSGTRLTVV.

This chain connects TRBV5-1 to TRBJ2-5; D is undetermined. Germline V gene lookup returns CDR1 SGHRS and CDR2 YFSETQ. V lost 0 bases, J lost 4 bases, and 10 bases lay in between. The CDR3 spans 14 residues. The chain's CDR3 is CASSLDPTPETQYF. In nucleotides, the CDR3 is TGCGCCAGCAGCTTGGATCCTACCCCAGAGACCCAGTACTTC.

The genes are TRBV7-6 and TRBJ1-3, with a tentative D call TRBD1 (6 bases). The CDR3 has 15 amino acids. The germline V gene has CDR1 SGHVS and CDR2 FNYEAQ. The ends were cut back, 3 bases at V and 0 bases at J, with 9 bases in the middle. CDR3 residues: CASSLDRNSGNTIYF. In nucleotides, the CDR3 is TGTGCCAGCAGCTTGGACAGAAACTCTGGAAACACCATATATTTT.